This T cell receptor (beta chain) was found in a study of blood T cell repertoires in COVID-19. Across the study: Sites in the United States, Italy and Spain provided acute and convalescent COVID-19 samples.

Participants reported their clinical history, and cohort assignment relied on those reports. Generated by immunoSEQ multiplex PCR, the TCRdb table keeps only in-frame clones and is missing some. The repertoire holds about 290,000 clones, under 90% seen once, with 1.5% to 2% in the top ten. The V gene end was trimmed by 3 bases and the J gene end by 7 bases; junction bases not matched to a gene: 5. Germline CDR1 reads LNHDA; CDR2 reads SQIVND (reference sequence). This CDR3 is built from 14 residues. Input material: PBMCs or T cells enriched from blood (not recorded which). The source of this sequence is a woman aged 40 to 49 who had recovered from COVID-19. V gene TRBV19 combines with J gene TRBJ1-5; 8 bases map to TRBD1. CDR3 amino acids: CASSMDRVGQPQHF. The CDR3 nucleotides are TGTGCCAGTAGTATGGACAGGGTCGGACAGCCCCAGCATTTT.